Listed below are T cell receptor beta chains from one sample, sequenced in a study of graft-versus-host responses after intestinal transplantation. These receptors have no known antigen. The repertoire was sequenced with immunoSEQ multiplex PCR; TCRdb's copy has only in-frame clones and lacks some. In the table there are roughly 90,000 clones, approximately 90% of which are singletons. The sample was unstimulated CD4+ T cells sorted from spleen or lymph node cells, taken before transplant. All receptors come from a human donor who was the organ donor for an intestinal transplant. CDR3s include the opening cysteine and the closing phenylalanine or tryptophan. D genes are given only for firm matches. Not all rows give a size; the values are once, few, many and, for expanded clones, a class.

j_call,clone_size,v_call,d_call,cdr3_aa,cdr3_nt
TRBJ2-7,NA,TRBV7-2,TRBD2,CASSPLAGNEQYF,TGTGCCAGCAGTCCCCTAGCGGGTAACGAGCAGTACTTC
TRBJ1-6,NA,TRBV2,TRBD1,CASSGMGQGSPLHF,TGTGCCAGCAGTGGCATGGGACAGGGGTCACCCCTCCACTTT
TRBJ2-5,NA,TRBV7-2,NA,CASRPTGIKSETQYF,TGTGCCAGCCGACCGACCGGGATCAAAAGCGAGACCCAGTACTTC
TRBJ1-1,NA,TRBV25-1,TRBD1,CASRDRGFAEAFF,TGTGCCAGCCGTGACAGGGGGTTTGCTGAAGCTTTCTTT
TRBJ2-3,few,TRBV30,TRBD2,CAWRTGGTTDTQYF,TGTGCCTGGAGGACGGGGGGTACCACAGATACGCAGTATTTT
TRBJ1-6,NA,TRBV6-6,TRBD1,CASSLRRQGNSPLHF,TGTGCCAGCAGCCTCCGACGACAGGGAAATTCACCCCTCCACTTT
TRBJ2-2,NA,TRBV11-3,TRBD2,CASGTSETGELFF,TGTGCCAGCGGAACTAGCGAGACCGGGGAGCTGTTTTTT
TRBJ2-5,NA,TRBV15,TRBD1,CATSYRGRRETQYF,TGTGCCACCAGCTACAGGGGGCGCAGGGAGACCCAGTACTTC
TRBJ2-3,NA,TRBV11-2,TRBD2,CASSLVAGGTDTQYF,TGTGCCAGCAGCTTAGTAGCGGGGGGCACAGATACGCAGTATTTT
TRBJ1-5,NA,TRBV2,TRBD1,CASSEMDRVGQPQHF,TGTGCCAGCAGTGAGATGGACAGGGTTGGTCAGCCCCAGCATTTT
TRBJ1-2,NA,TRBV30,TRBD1,CAWSGQGYGYTF,TGTGCCTGGAGTGGACAGGGGTATGGCTACACCTTC
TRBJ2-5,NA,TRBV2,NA,CASQTIGGEETQYF,TGTGCCTCCCAAACCATCGGGGGTGAGGAGACCCAGTACTTC
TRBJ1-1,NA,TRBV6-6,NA,CASSFSGRANTEAFF,TGTGCCAGCAGTTTCTCCGGGAGAGCGAACACTGAAGCTTTCTTT
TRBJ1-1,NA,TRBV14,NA,CASSHLVRSEAFF,TGTGCCAGCAGCCACTTAGTTCGGTCTGAAGCTTTCTTT
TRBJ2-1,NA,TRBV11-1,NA,CASRNRDQGLVREQFF,TGTGCCAGCAGGAACCGGGACCAGGGGTTGGTTCGTGAGCAGTTCTTC
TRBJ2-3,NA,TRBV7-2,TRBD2,CASSPRGAGGPWSTDTQYF,TGTGCCAGCAGCCCCCGTGGGGCGGGAGGGCCGTGGAGCACAGATACGCAGTATTTT
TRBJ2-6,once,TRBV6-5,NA,CASSYSRSTGANVLTF,TGTGCCAGCAGTTATTCTCGGTCAACTGGGGCCAACGTCCTGACTTTC
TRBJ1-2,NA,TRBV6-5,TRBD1,CASSRNRGSGYTF,TGTGCCAGCAGTCGGAACAGGGGGTCCGGCTACACCTTC
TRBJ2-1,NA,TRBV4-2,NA,CASSQEERMEGNEQFF,TGTGCCAGCAGCCAAGAGGAGAGGATGGAGGGCAATGAGCAGTTCTTC
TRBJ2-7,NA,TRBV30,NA,CAWSLEHSAPYEQYF,TGTGCCTGGAGCCTCGAACACTCAGCGCCCTACGAGCAGTACTTC
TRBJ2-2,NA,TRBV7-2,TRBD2,CASSYGLAFGGELFF,TGTGCCAGCAGCTATGGACTAGCGTTCGGCGGGGAGCTGTTTTTT
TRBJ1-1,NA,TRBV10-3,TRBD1,CAISPQGANTEAFF,TGTGCCATCAGCCCTCAGGGGGCAAACACTGAAGCTTTCTTT
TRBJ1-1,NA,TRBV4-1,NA,CASSQDLRYLNTEAFF,TGCGCCAGCAGCCAAGATTTGAGATACTTGAACACTGAAGCTTTCTTT
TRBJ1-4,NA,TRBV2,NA,CASRGPGVTNEKLFF,TGTGCCAGCAGGGGCCCCGGGGTCACTAATGAAAAACTGTTTTTT
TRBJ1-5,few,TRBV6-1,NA,CASSEGRFVGPQHF,TGTGCCAGCAGTGAGGGCAGGTTCGTCGGGCCCCAGCATTTT
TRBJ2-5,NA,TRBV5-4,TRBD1,CASSGTGQETQYF,TGTGCCAGCAGCGGGACAGGCCAAGAGACCCAGTACTTC
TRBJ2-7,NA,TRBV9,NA,CASSDTGYGEQYF,TGTGCCAGCAGCGATACAGGGTATGGGGAGCAGTACTTC
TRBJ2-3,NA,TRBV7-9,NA,CASSFSLTDTQYF,TGTGCCAGCAGCTTCTCTTTGACAGATACGCAGTATTTT